In this sample, the clone carrying this T cell receptor (beta chain) turned up a few times. This entry is derived from a study of blood T cell repertoires in COVID-19. Study in general: PBMCs, B-cell-depleted T cells, or T cells provided the cDNA or gDNA that made up the material.

Germline V gene data show CDR1 as MDHEN and CDR2 as SYDVKM. CDR3 length equals 12 residues. Trimming at V came to 8 bases and at J to 4 bases, leaving 3 bases not matched to a gene. Under the authors' procedure: Estimates of nucleated cell counts were drawn from the amplification of reference gene primers. The assay was immunoSEQ multiplex PCR, and TCRdb's table has in-frame clones only and misses some. The DNA was the basis for D and trimming; V, J and clone size are from that table. This sample carries about 220,000 clones, roughly 80% of them seen once, and the ten largest clones take about 2.5%. Source material: peripheral blood. This clonotype was obtained from a woman in her forties with active or convalescent COVID-19. V usage is TRBV28 and J usage is TRBJ2-7; TRBD1 agrees at 9 bases. The CDR3 nucleotides are TGTGCCAGCGTAGACAGGGGGTACGAGCAGTACTTC. This codes for CASVDRGYEQYF.